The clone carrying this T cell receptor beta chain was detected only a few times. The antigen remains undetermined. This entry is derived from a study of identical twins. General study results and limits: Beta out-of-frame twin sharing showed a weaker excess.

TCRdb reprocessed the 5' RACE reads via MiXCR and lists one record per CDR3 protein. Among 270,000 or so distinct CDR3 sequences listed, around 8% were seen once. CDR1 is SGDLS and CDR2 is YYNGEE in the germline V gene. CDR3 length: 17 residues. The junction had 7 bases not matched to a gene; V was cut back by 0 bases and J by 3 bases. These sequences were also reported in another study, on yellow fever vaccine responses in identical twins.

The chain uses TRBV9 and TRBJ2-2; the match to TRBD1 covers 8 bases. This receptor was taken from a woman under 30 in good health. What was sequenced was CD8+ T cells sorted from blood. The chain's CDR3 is CASSVERTGRDTGELFF. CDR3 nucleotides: TGTGCCAGCAGCGTAGAGAGGACAGGGCGCGACACCGGGGAGCTGTTTTTT.